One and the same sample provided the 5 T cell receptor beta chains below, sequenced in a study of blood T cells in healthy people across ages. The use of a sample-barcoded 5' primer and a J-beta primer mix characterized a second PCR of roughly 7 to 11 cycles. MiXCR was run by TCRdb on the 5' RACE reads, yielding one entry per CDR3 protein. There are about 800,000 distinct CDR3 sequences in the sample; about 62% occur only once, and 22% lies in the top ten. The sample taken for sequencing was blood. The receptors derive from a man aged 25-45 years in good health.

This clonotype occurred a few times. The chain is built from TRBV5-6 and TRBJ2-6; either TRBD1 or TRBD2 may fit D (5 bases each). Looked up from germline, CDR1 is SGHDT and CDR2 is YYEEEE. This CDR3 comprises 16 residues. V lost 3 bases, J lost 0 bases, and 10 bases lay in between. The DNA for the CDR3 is TGTGCCAGCAGCTCCGCGAGGGGCTCTGGGGCCAACGTCCTGACTTTC. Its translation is CASSSARGSGANVLTF.

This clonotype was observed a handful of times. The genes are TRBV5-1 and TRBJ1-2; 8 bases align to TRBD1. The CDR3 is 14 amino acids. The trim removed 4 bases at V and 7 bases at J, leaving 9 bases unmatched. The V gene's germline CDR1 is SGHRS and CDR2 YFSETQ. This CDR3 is CASSVGQGEGGYTF. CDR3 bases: TGCGCCAGCAGCGTCGGACAGGGTGAAGGTGGCTACACCTTC.

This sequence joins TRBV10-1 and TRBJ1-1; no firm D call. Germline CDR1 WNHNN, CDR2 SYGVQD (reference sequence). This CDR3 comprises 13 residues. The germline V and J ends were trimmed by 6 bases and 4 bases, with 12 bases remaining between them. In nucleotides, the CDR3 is TGCGCCAGCAGAGGGAATGCGGGCACTGAAGCTTTCTTT. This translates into CASRGNAGTEAFF.

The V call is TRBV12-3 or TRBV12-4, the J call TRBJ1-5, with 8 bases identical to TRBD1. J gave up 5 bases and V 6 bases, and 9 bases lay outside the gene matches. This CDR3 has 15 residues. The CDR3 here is CASSNDRGRDQPQHF. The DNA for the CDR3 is TGTGCCAGCAGCAACGACAGGGGAAGAGATCAGCCCCAGCATTTT.

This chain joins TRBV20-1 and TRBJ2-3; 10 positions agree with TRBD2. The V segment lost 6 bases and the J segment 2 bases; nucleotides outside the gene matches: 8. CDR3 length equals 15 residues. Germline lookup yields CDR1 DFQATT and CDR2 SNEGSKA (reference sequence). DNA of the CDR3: TGCAGTGCGACTGGCAGCGGGAGGGCCACAGATACGCAGTATTTT. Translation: CSATGSGRATDTQYF.